This TCR beta chain was sequenced for a study of T cells in Graves' hyperthyroidism and ophthalmopathy. On the study more broadly: Peripheral blood sampling occurred at initial diagnosis, before any treatment. Study-wide points: The model made its ophthalmopathy prediction, and onset followed a median about 6 months later.

This clonotype has at least ten counts. Its antigen is not known. Every diagnosis used clinical symptoms, serum thyroxine and TRAb, thyroid ultrasound and orbital computed tomography. The study collected blood at first hyperthyroidism diagnosis, before any ophthalmopathy symptoms arose. This CDR3 spans 14 amino acids. Trimming removed 6 bases at V and 5 bases at J, with 14 bases between. The germline V gene encodes CDR1 SNHLY and CDR2 FYNNEI. Researchers amplified the TCR beta CDR3 regions from RNA transcripts. The TCR CDR3 was amplified in a first-round RT-PCR using the HTBI primer set. TCRdb reprocessed the multiplex PCR reads with MiXCR, giving one entry per CDR3 protein. The table has fewer than 350,000 distinct CDR3 sequences, around 15% seen once.

The clonotype was recovered from a woman between 50 and 59 years old with Graves' hyperthyroidism that later progressed to Graves' ophthalmopathy. Input material: blood. The V gene is TRBV2, the J gene TRBJ2-1, with D uncertain. The chain's CDR3 is CASRIRSSDNEQFF. The CDR3 coding sequence is TGTGCCAGCAGGATACGTTCTTCCGACAATGAGCAGTTCTTC.